These 28 T cell receptor beta chains came from one sample sequenced in a study of CD8 T cells in ankylosing spondylitis. Notes on the study in general: Seemingly characteristic of ankylosing spondylitis blood was a TCR beta motif consisting of about 8 highly homologous variants.

A single record per CDR3 protein comes from TCRdb applying MiXCR to the 5' RACE reads. The sample carries around 770,000 distinct CDR3 sequences, 15% to 20% recorded once. Their cognate antigens are unknown. Input material: blood, either unsorted or a sorted T cell fraction (not recorded which). Receptors originate from a male donor with ankylosing spondylitis.

This chain connects TRBV4-3 to TRBJ2-1; TRBD2 agrees at 8 bases. The CDR3 spans 14 residues. Germline V gene lookup returns CDR1 LGHNA and CDR2 YSLEER. J was trimmed by 8 bases and V by 2 bases; bases with no gene match: 5. CDR3 residues: CASSQSSGSYEQFF. In nucleotides, the CDR3 is TGCGCCAGCAGCCAATCAAGCGGGAGCTATGAGCAGTTCTTC.

The V and J genes are TRBV7-9 and TRBJ1-3, with no clear D. V was trimmed by 6 bases and J by 7 bases, leaving 13 bases between them. The CDR3 length is 13 residues. CDR1 SEHNR and CDR2 FQNEAQ come from the germline V gene (reference sequence). DNA of the CDR3: TGTGCCAGCAGTCTGATTTCTTGGAACACCATATATTTT. Translated, it gives CASSLISWNTIYF.

This clonotype was seen at least ten times. V is TRBV7-2 and J is TRBJ1-5, with D maybe TRBD1 (6 bases). Germline V CDR1 and CDR2: SGHTA, FQGNSA. This CDR3 spans 16 amino acids. The V end lost 1 base, the J end lost 4 bases, and 14 bases lay between the germline ends. The chain's CDR3 is CASSLVGGAGNQPQHF. Here the CDR3 DNA reads TGTGCCAGCAGCTTAGTGGGGGGCGCGGGGAATCAGCCCCAGCATTTT.

This clonotype has just a few counts. The chain links TRBV12-3 or TRBV12-4 to TRBJ1-4; the match to TRBD1 covers 7 bases. The CDR3 runs to 15 residues. Trimming removed 7 bases from V and 0 bases from J; junction bases left unmatched: 5. CDR3 protein: CASTSRGPTNEKLFF. The CDR3 region has the DNA TGTGCCAGCACCTCGAGGGGGCCAACTAATGAAAAACTGTTTTTT.

This clonotype occurred once. The chain uses TRBV12-3 or TRBV12-4 and TRBJ2-3; 9 bases line up with TRBD1. The CDR3 has 16 residues. The V and J ends lost 5 bases and 1 base, in that order; junction bases with no gene match: 7. The CDR3 region has the DNA TGTGCCAGCAGTGAAGGGACAGGGAGGGGCACAGATACGCAGTATTTT. Its translation: CASSEGTGRGTDTQYF.

The V and J genes are TRBV7-9 and TRBJ2-3; possibly TRBD2 for D (5 bases). The germline V and J ends were trimmed by 5 bases and 4 bases, with 13 bases remaining between them. CDR1 SEHNR and CDR2 FQNEAQ come from the germline V gene (reference sequence). CDR3 size: 14 residues. The CDR3 is CASSRSVEADTQYF. The CDR3 DNA reads TGTGCCAGCAGCCGATCCGTGGAGGCAGATACGCAGTATTTT.

The rearrangement uses TRBV9 and TRBJ2-3; TRBD1 agrees at 7 bases. Germline CDR1 is SGDLS and CDR2 is YYNGEE. The CDR3 has 16 amino acids. J gave up 0 bases and V 4 bases, and 8 bases lay outside the gene matches. The CDR3 reads CASSISGTASTDTQYF. CDR3 nucleotide sequence: TGTGCCAGCAGCATTTCCGGGACAGCTAGCACAGATACGCAGTATTTT.

This clonotype was seen a few times. The V gene is TRBV5-1, the J gene TRBJ2-3; the D gene is possibly TRBD1 (6 bases). Germline-derived CDR1 and CDR2 are SGHRS and YFSETQ. Trimming took 0 bases from V and 2 from J, leaving 16 bases between them. This CDR3 has 17 residues. The CDR3 nucleotides read TGCGCCAGCAGCTTGGTCGTGGACAGAACCTCCACAGATACGCAGTATTTT. Amino acid sequence: CASSLVVDRTSTDTQYF.

This clonotype has more than one count but fewer than ten. V is TRBV4-2 and J is TRBJ1-4; D is unresolved. Germline lookup yields CDR1 LGHNA and CDR2 YNFKEQ. The CDR3 totals 14 residues. Deletions cut 0 bases from V and 7 bases from J, with 9 bases between. The CDR3 DNA reads as TGTGCCAGCAGCCAAGATAAGGGTGGTGAAAAACTGTTTTTT. As protein: CASSQDKGGEKLFF.

This clonotype turned up a few times. The V and J genes are TRBV20-1 and TRBJ1-5; D call uncertain. V shed 3 bases and J shed 2 bases, with 11 bases lying between them. Germline lookup yields CDR1 DFQATT and CDR2 SNEGSKA (reference sequence). The CDR3 loop spans 14 amino acids. The CDR3: CSASASLGNQPQHF. CDR3 in DNA: TGCAGTGCTAGTGCCAGTCTGGGCAATCAGCCCCAGCATTTT.

V usage is TRBV15 and J usage is TRBJ2-5, with 16 bases lining up with TRBD2. The CDR3 consists of 17 residues. V lost 7 bases to trimming and J lost 0 bases; unmatched junction nucleotides: 5. Germline CDR1 LNHNV, CDR2 YYDKDF (reference sequence). The CDR3 protein is CATTAGTSGGDQETQYF. The CDR3 bases are TGTGCCACCACCGCCGGGACTAGCGGGGGGGACCAAGAGACCCAGTACTTC.

V gene TRBV20-1 combines with J gene TRBJ1-5; 9 bases are shared with TRBD1. Germline assignment: CDR1 DFQATT and CDR2 SNEGSKA (reference sequence). Trimming cost V 4 bases and J 6 bases; bases outside gene matches: 4. CDR3 size: 13 residues. The CDR3 nucleotides read TGCAGTGCTAACCGGGACAGGGCTCAGCCCCAGCATTTT. Protein: CSANRDRAQPQHF.

This clonotype showed up just a few times. The chain has TRBV25-1 and TRBJ2-1; 8 bases are shared with TRBD2. Germline assignment: CDR1 MGHDK and CDR2 SYGVNS. The V and J ends lost 5 bases and 5 bases, in that order; junction bases with no gene match: 8. This CDR3 is 15 amino acids long. The CDR3 region is CASSMSGSLNNEQFF. The CDR3, as DNA: TGTGCCAGCAGTATGAGCGGGAGCCTCAACAATGAGCAGTTCTTC.

V usage is TRBV7-8 and J usage is TRBJ2-3, with 9 nucleotides matching TRBD2. The germline CDR1 and CDR2 sequences are SGHVS and FQNEAQ. The V segment lost 8 bases and the J segment 5 bases; nucleotides outside the gene matches: 5. CDR3 length equals 13 residues. The CDR3 DNA reads TGTGCCAGCGTGCCTAGCGGGATAGATACGCAGTATTTT. Amino acids: CASVPSGIDTQYF.

The chain has TRBV12-3 or TRBV12-4 and TRBJ2-1, with 11 positions matching TRBD2. The V and J ends lost 4 bases and 0 bases, in that order; junction bases with no gene match: 11. CDR3 length equals 19 residues. CDR3 sequence: CASSSRTSGQLSSYNEQFF. Here the CDR3 DNA reads TGTGCCAGCAGTTCCCGGACTAGCGGGCAACTCTCCTCCTACAATGAGCAGTTCTTC.

This chain connects TRBV28 to TRBJ2-4; D may be TRBD1 (6 bases). CDR1 is MDHEN and CDR2 is SYDVKM in the germline V gene. V was trimmed by 4 bases and J by 1 base, leaving 14 bases between them. This CDR3 has 16 residues. The CDR3 DNA follows: TGTGCCAGCAGTTCTATACAGGGAACGGCCAAAAACATTCAGTACTTC. Its protein is CASSSIQGTAKNIQYF.

The chain is built from TRBV3-1 and TRBJ1-1, with TRBD1 identical over 7 bases. Trimming removed 1 base from V and 11 bases from J; junction bases left unmatched: 7. CDR3 length equals 13 residues. Germline V gene lookup returns CDR1 LGHDT and CDR2 YNNKEL (reference sequence). The CDR3 sequence is CASSQGQGFEAFF. The CDR3 bases are TGTGCCAGCAGCCAAGGACAGGGTTTCGAGGCTTTCTTT.

The chain couples TRBV11-2 to TRBJ2-1; TRBD1 is a possible D gene (6 bases). In germline, CDR1 is SGHAT, CDR2 FQNNGV. Trimming pared 5 bases from V and 10 bases from J, leaving 18 bases between. This CDR3 has 14 amino acids. The CDR3 DNA sequence: TGTGCCAGCAGCCCGGACAGAACCTACTTAGAGCAGTTCTTC. The encoded protein is CASSPDRTYLEQFF. Supplemented by reference TRBV11-2 and TRBJ2-1, the full variable domain reads EAGVAQSPRYKIIEKRQSVAFWCNPISGHATLYWYQQILGQGPKLLIQFQNNGVVDDSQLPKDRFSAERLKGVDSTLKIQPAKLEDSAVYLCASSPDRTYLEQFFGPGTRLTVL.

V gene TRBV20-1 combines with J gene TRBJ2-1; a weak D match, TRBD2 (5 bases). Germline values: CDR1 DFQATT, CDR2 SNEGSKA (reference sequence). V was pared by 8 bases and J by 4 bases, with 18 bases between. The CDR3 covers 14 residues. The DNA of the CDR3 is TGCAGTACCCATCCCCCCGAGCGGTACAATGAGCAGTTCTTC. Residues: CSTHPPERYNEQFF.

This clonotype was seen only a few times. The V call is TRBV4-1, the J call TRBJ1-1; D not resolved. Trimming shortened V by 0 bases and J by 2 bases, and 10 bases separated the two germline ends. The V gene's germline CDR1 is MGHRA and CDR2 YSYEKL. CDR3 length: 15 residues. The CDR3: CASSQDWTGNTEAFF. CDR3 bases: TGCGCCAGCAGCCAAGATTGGACGGGAAACACTGAAGCTTTCTTT.

The V gene is TRBV5-1, the J gene TRBJ2-5; unclear D gene. This CDR3 has 14 residues. V lost 2 bases, J lost 1 base, and 9 bases lay in between. The germline V gene encodes CDR1 SGHRS and CDR2 YFSETQ. The CDR3 bases are TGCGCCAGCAGCTTTGGTAGCTTCCAAGAGACCCAGTACTTC. Translating it yields CASSFGSFQETQYF.

The chain employs TRBV9 and TRBJ2-3; 7 nucleotides align to TRBD1. CDR3 length: 15 residues. Germline lookup yields CDR1 SGDLS and CDR2 YYNGEE. V gave up 0 bases and J gave up 2 bases; unmatched junction bases: 3. CDR3 in amino acids: CASSVGDSPTDTQYF. CDR3 in DNA: TGTGCCAGCAGCGTAGGGGACAGCCCCACAGATACGCAGTATTTT.

This chain connects TRBV4-3 to TRBJ1-1, with unresolved D. CDR1 is LGHNA, CDR2 YSLEER, per germline. The CDR3 has 13 amino acids. Trimming took off 0 bases at V and 3 bases at J, with 5 bases between the two ends. The CDR3 region is CASSQDKYTEAFF. For the CDR3, the DNA is TGCGCCAGCAGCCAAGATAAGTACACTGAAGCTTTCTTT.

This clonotype was recorded a few times. For the CDR3, the DNA is TGTGCCAGCAGCGTAGGTCCAGGGAGCTCTGGAAACACCATATATTTT. Its protein product is CASSVGPGSSGNTIYF. This chain connects TRBV9 to TRBJ1-3; the D gene is possibly TRBD1 (5 bases). Deletions cut 0 bases from V and 0 bases from J, with 10 bases between. This CDR3 comprises 16 residues. The germline V gene encodes CDR1 SGDLS and CDR2 YYNGEE.

The chain employs TRBV20-1 and TRBJ1-2, with D maybe TRBD1 (5 bases). The CDR3 sequence is 13 residues long. Germline V gene data show CDR1 as DFQATT and CDR2 as SNEGSKA (reference sequence). The ends were cut back, 4 bases at V and 4 bases at J, with 13 bases in the middle. This CDR3 reads CSAKGRLAYGYTF. Written as DNA, the CDR3 is TGCAGTGCTAAGGGACGTTTAGCCTATGGCTACACCTTC.

J is TRBJ2-2 and V is TRBV4-3; 10 positions match TRBD2. V gave up 0 bases and J gave up 8 bases; unmatched junction bases: 6. Germline CDR1 and CDR2: LGHNA and YSLEER. The CDR3 is 16 residues long. The CDR3 nucleotides are TGCGCCAGCAGCCAAGATACTAGCGGGAATAGAGGGGAGCTGTTTTTT. Translation: CASSQDTSGNRGELFF.

The CDR3 sequence: CSVEDGRTEAFF. CDR3 nucleotides: TGCAGCGTTGAAGATGGTAGGACTGAAGCTTTCTTT. This chain connects TRBV29-1 to TRBJ1-1, with D unresolved. The CDR3 spans 12 residues. V was cut by 0 bases and J by 5 bases, with 7 bases left in between. Germline CDR1 SQVTM, CDR2 ANQGSEA.

This clonotype was seen more than once but under ten times. The CDR3 loop is CSASPDSNQPQHF. CDR3 nucleotides: TGCAGTGCTAGCCCCGATAGCAATCAGCCCCAGCATTTT. The chain links TRBV20-1 to TRBJ1-5, with no clear D. The CDR3 is 13 amino acids. V was clipped by 3 bases and J by 0 bases, with 6 bases between them. The germline gives CDR1 DFQATT, CDR2 SNEGSKA (reference sequence).